The rows below give T cell receptor beta chains drawn from one sample of a study of blood T cells in healthy people across ages. TCRdb recomputed calls from the 5' RACE reads with MiXCR, one row per CDR3 protein. The table has about 670,000 distinct CDR3 sequences, less than 45% seen once. The sample taken for sequencing was blood. Receptor source: an elderly man in good health. CDR3s include the opening cysteine and the closing phenylalanine or tryptophan. The D gene is left open where the match is weak. Clone sizes are given selectively: once, few, many, or a class where the clone is expanded.

.	.	TRBV11-2	TRBJ2-1	TGTGCCAGCAGCTTAGTGGCCTTGGGTATAAATGAGCAGTTCTTC	CASSLVALGINEQFF
few	.	TRBV20-1	TRBJ1-4	TGCAGTGCTAGTCGCAGGAGTGCTGAAAAACTGTTTTTT	CSASRRSAEKLFF
.	.	TRBV6-2/TRBV6-3	TRBJ2-3	TGTGCCAGCAGTTACTCTGTCCAGCGAGAAGTCACAGATACGCAGTATTTT	CASSYSVQREVTDTQYF
.	TRBD2	TRBV5-1	TRBJ2-1	TGCGCCAGCAGCGAGGGGACTAGCGGATACAACGGGCAGTTCTTC	CASSEGTSGYNGQFF
.	TRBD2	TRBV20-1	TRBJ2-3	TGCAGTGCTAGAGCCATTAGCGGGGGGGCCACAGATACGCAGTATTTT	CSARAISGGATDTQYF
.	.	TRBV9	TRBJ2-1	TGTGCCAGCAGCGTAGGGGATCGGGACGTCAATGAGCAGTTCTTC	CASSVGDRDVNEQFF
few	TRBD1	TRBV29-1	TRBJ2-7	TGCAGCGTTACCCCAAAATTAATGGGACAGGTGCCGTACGAGCAGTACTTC	CSVTPKLMGQVPYEQYF
.	.	TRBV20-1	TRBJ1-1	TGCAGTGCTCCGCGACAGGCAAATGAAGCTTTCTTT	CSAPRQANEAFF
.	.	TRBV29-1	TRBJ2-3	TGCAGCGTAGGAGCAGGGGTTAGCACAGATACGCAGTATTTT	CSVGAGVSTDTQYF
once	.	TRBV9	TRBJ2-1	TGTGCCAGCAGCTCATCCTCCCATCTCAAGGTAAAGAATGAGCAGTTCTTC	CASSSSSHLKVKNEQFF
.	.	TRBV29-1	TRBJ1-5	TGCAGCGTGATTTGGGGTTTTGGTCAGCCCCAGCATTTT	CSVIWGFGQPQHF
.	.	TRBV30	TRBJ1-2	TGTGCCTGGAGTGTACCCACAGGGCCTCGATATGGCTACACCTTC	CAWSVPTGPRYGYTF